These T cell receptor beta chains were read from a single sample in a study of identical twins. TCRdb re-called the 5' RACE reads through MiXCR, storing one row per CDR3 protein. Of approximately 470,000 distinct CDR3 sequences in the sample, 11% to 15% were seen once. Separately, the same data were catalogued under a study of yellow fever vaccine responses in identical twins.

The sample consisted of CD4+ T cells sorted from blood. These receptors all come from a woman under 30 in good health. CDR3s include the opening cysteine and the closing phenylalanine or tryptophan. Some rows mark clone size as missing; the rest say once, few, many or name a class of expanded clone.

TRBV5-1	many	TRBJ1-5	CASSLEGVGQPQHF
TRBV24-1	NA	TRBJ2-1	CATSDSTPMNEQFF
TRBV12-3/TRBV12-4	few	TRBJ2-2	CASSQRQGNTGELFF
TRBV29-1	NA	TRBJ2-3	CSVEMVADTQYF
TRBV12-3/TRBV12-4	many	TRBJ1-1	CASSARGTEAFF
TRBV5-6	NA	TRBJ2-3	CASSFRDRGLTDTQYF
TRBV5-1	NA	TRBJ1-5	CASSPNPHQPQHF
TRBV4-3	many	TRBJ2-1	CASSQDRTGYNEQFF
TRBV27	NA	TRBJ2-7	CASSRIGLSYEQYF
TRBV10-3	few	TRBJ2-3	CAIASGGALGDTQYF
TRBV20-1	few	TRBJ2-1	CSARSEHGDEQFF
TRBV29-1	few	TRBJ2-5	CSAGGRGGETQYF
TRBV28	few	TRBJ2-7	CASSLSGTANSYEQYF
TRBV28	NA	TRBJ2-7	CASSLRGTGPSEQYF
TRBV10-3	NA	TRBJ2-7	CAISESTGGYEQYF
TRBV29-1	NA	TRBJ2-1	CSAGSGLGYNEQFF
TRBV20-1	NA	TRBJ2-7	CSARKGTGWMYEQYF
TRBV3-1	many	TRBJ2-7	CASSQDDRRGADEQYF
TRBV14	many	TRBJ2-5	CASSVAGTAQETQYF
TRBV20-1	NA	TRBJ2-1	CSARWGSYNEQFF
TRBV5-1	NA	TRBJ2-3	CASSSRLAGLTDTQYF
TRBV27	few	TRBJ2-5	CASRTSGARETQYF
TRBV29-1	NA	TRBJ2-1	CSAIKDKGFDEQFF